A selection of T cell receptor beta chains follows, all from one sample in a study of shared clonotypes between healthy human individuals. TCRdb's copy holds only in-frame clones and misses some; the assay was immunoSEQ multiplex PCR. The table has around 200,000 clones, approximately 70% seen once; the top ten hold under 11%. The specimen sequenced was memory CD4+ T cells sorted from blood. The source is a man aged 25-45 years in good health. The CDR3 runs from the conserved cysteine through the conserved F or W. A D gene is named only where the DNA matches it firmly. Only some rows state a clone size, as once, few, many or a class for expanded clones.

CDR3	DNA	V	D	size	J
CASSRVYTQYF	TGTGCCAGCAGCCGGGTGTATACGCAGTATTTT	TRBV14	.	.	TRBJ2-3
CASSITGTANQPQHF	TGTGCCAGTAGTATAACCGGGACTGCTAATCAGCCCCAGCATTTT	TRBV19	.	many	TRBJ1-5
CASSQTSGNTDTQYF	TGTGCCAGCAGCCAAACTAGCGGAAACACAGATACGCAGTATTTT	TRBV5-5	TRBD2	.	TRBJ2-3
CASSPKLAGGIDEQFF	TGTGCCAGCAGCCCCAAACTAGCGGGAGGGATTGATGAGCAGTTCTTC	TRBV7-8	TRBD2	few	TRBJ2-1
CAWSRDRLRNPGANVLTF	TGTGCCTGGAGCCGGGACAGGCTCAGGAACCCTGGGGCCAACGTCCTGACTTTC	TRBV30	TRBD1	.	TRBJ2-6
CASSLFREKLFF	TGTGCCAGCAGCTTGTTCCGAGAAAAACTGTTTTTT	TRBV5-6	.	.	TRBJ1-4
CATSRGGLAGSYEQYF	TGTGCCACCAGCAGAGGTGGACTAGCGGGCTCCTACGAGCAGTACTTC	TRBV15	TRBD2	.	TRBJ2-7
CASSEVDRNYGYTF	TGTGCCAGCAGTGAGGTCGACAGAAACTATGGCTACACCTTC	TRBV6-1	.	.	TRBJ1-2
CASSLGGQFDIQYF	TGTGCCAGCAGCTTAGGGGGGCAATTTGACATTCAGTACTTC	TRBV7-6	.	.	TRBJ2-4
CASSSSLQREVDTQYF	TGCGCCAGCAGCTCGTCGTTACAGCGGGAAGTAGATACGCAGTATTTT	TRBV5-1	TRBD2	once	TRBJ2-3
CASSTNWGPYEQYF	TGTGCCAGCAGCACTAATTGGGGTCCCTACGAGCAGTACTTC	TRBV6-1	.	.	TRBJ2-7
CASSLGAAQETQYF	TGTGCCAGCAGCTTGGGGGCAGCCCAAGAGACCCAGTACTTC	TRBV5-5	.	.	TRBJ2-5
CASSENGVSGYTF	TGTGCCAGCAGCGAAAACGGGGTTTCAGGCTACACCTTC	TRBV7-3	.	.	TRBJ1-2
CASSPTAYEQYF	TGTGCCAGCTCACCGACAGCATACGAGCAGTACTTC	TRBV18	.	.	TRBJ2-7
CASSSTGGRIDEQYF	TGTGCCAGCAGCTCGACGGGAGGGCGAATCGACGAGCAGTACTTC	TRBV7-3	TRBD2	.	TRBJ2-7
CASSGTGGQPQHF	TGTGCCAGCAGTGGGACAGGGGGTCAGCCCCAGCATTTT	TRBV27	TRBD1	many	TRBJ1-5
CASSDNYRAGATNEKLFF	TGTGCCAGCAGCGATAACTACAGGGCGGGGGCAACTAATGAAAAACTGTTTTTT	TRBV9	.	few	TRBJ1-4
CASSYGTGVAETQYF	TGCGCCAGCAGCTACGGGACAGGGGTCGCTGAGACCCAGTACTTC	TRBV5-1	TRBD1	.	TRBJ2-5
CAGRKSGNTIYF	TGTGCCGGCCGGAAATCTGGAAACACCATATATTTT	TRBV13	.	.	TRBJ1-3
CASSLRGPILSETQYF	TGTGCCAGCAGCTTGCGCGGACCAATCCTTTCAGAGACCCAGTACTTC	TRBV5-5	.	.	TRBJ2-5
CASSKVRGMWYNEQFF	TGTGCCAGCAGCAAAGTGCGCGGGATGTGGTACAATGAGCAGTTCTTC	TRBV21-1	.	.	TRBJ2-1
CASSFSYQETQYF	TGTGCCAGCAGCTTCTCGTACCAAGAGACCCAGTACTTC	TRBV11-3	.	.	TRBJ2-5
CASSVILGFGQGGDGYTF	TGTGCCAGCAGTGTAATCCTCGGGTTCGGACAGGGCGGTGATGGCTACACCTTC	TRBV6-1	TRBD1	.	TRBJ1-2
CASTRRLLAREQFF	TGTGCCAGCACTCGAAGGTTACTAGCACGCGAGCAGTTCTTC	TRBV2	.	.	TRBJ2-1
CAGQGHIGGYTF	TGTGCCGGCCAGGGACATATCGGTGGCTACACCTTC	TRBV28	.	.	TRBJ1-2
CASSMTSATGELFF	TGTGCCAGCAGCATGACTAGCGCCACCGGGGAGCTGTTTTTT	TRBV2	TRBD2	.	TRBJ2-2
CASSLEMTGGGETQYF	TGCGCCAGCAGCTTGGAAATGACAGGGGGCGGTGAGACCCAGTACTTC	TRBV5-1	TRBD1	.	TRBJ2-5
CASSYSLTPQETQYF	TGTGCCAGCTCGTACAGTCTAACTCCCCAAGAGACCCAGTACTTC	TRBV18	.	.	TRBJ2-5
CASSEKAGRYF	TGTGCCAGCAGTGAAAAGGCGGGGCGGTACTTC	TRBV2	.	.	TRBJ2-4
CASSYGQVNEKLFF	TGTGCCAGCAGTTACGGACAAGTTAATGAAAAACTGTTTTTT	TRBV5-6	.	.	TRBJ1-4
CAISEGRGQVKNIQYF	TGTGCCATCAGTGAAGGCAGGGGGCAGGTCAAAAACATTCAGTACTTC	TRBV10-3	TRBD1	.	TRBJ2-4
CASSLVTNTEAFF	TGCGCCAGCAGCTTGGTGACTAACACTGAAGCTTTCTTT	TRBV5-1	.	.	TRBJ1-1
CAIEITDTQYF	TGTGCCATAGAAATCACAGATACGCAGTATTTT	TRBV10-3	.	once	TRBJ2-3
CASSYRGAGTEAFF	TGTGCCAGCAGCTACCGGGGGGCGGGAACTGAAGCTTTCTTT	TRBV4-2	.	.	TRBJ1-1
CASSFGQGGYEQYF	TGTGCCAGCAGCTTCGGACAGGGGGGGTACGAGCAGTACTTC	TRBV11-2	TRBD1	.	TRBJ2-7
CASSPTGQVTEAFF	TGCGCCAGCAGCCCAACAGGGCAGGTCACTGAAGCTTTCTTT	TRBV5-1	.	.	TRBJ1-1
CASSERPTGPTQYF	TGTGCCAGCAGCGAGCGGCCCACGGGTCCGACGCAGTATTTT	TRBV7-3	.	.	TRBJ2-3
CASSFSGREDTQYF	TGCGCCAGCAGCTTTAGCGGGAGAGAGGATACGCAGTATTTT	TRBV5-1	TRBD2	.	TRBJ2-3